A selection of T cell receptor beta chains follows, all from one sample in a study of brain T cells in children with intractable seizures. The data were produced by immunoSEQ multiplex PCR, yet TCRdb's version contains in-frame clones alone and is incomplete. Of about 76,000 clones in the sample, around 93% were seen once. The sequenced sample was peripheral blood, obtained at surgery. These receptors all stem from a boy in the first two years of life with tuberous sclerosis and intractable seizures. CDR3s include the opening cysteine and the closing phenylalanine or tryptophan. A D gene is named only where the DNA matches it firmly. A row's size may be missing; if present it is once, few, many or a size class.

D gene	clone size	V gene	J gene	CDR3 DNA	CDR3 protein
.	.	TRBV28	TRBJ2-3	TGTGCCAGCCCCGCCGGCGGCCAGCTTACTAGCACAGATACGCAGTATTTT	CASPAGGQLTSTDTQYF
.	.	TRBV9	TRBJ1-2	TGTGCCAGCAGCGTAGACTTGGGCTCTTTCTCTAACTATGGCTACACCTTC	CASSVDLGSFSNYGYTF
.	.	TRBV9	TRBJ2-5	TGTGCCAGCAGCGCCGGGACACAAGAGACCCAGTACTTC	CASSAGTQETQYF
.	once	TRBV4-1	TRBJ1-1	TGCGCCAGCAGCCAAGCTCCGGGTACTGAAGCTTTCTTT	CASSQAPGTEAFF
.	once	TRBV30	TRBJ1-5	TGTGCCTGGAGTGGGCAGGTAGGCAATCAGCCCCAGCATTTT	CAWSGQVGNQPQHF
TRBD2	once	TRBV11-2	TRBJ2-7	TGTGCCAGCAGCTTTAGCGGGGGGGCCTACGAGCAGTACTTC	CASSFSGGAYEQYF
TRBD1	.	TRBV19	TRBJ1-1	TGTGCCAGTAGTATAGAGGGACAGGGGAACACTGAAGCTTTCTTT	CASSIEGQGNTEAFF
.	.	TRBV18	TRBJ1-2	TGTGCCAGCTCACCCCTGGACGGGAACTATGGCTACACCTTC	CASSPLDGNYGYTF
.	.	TRBV19	TRBJ1-1	TGTGCCAGTAGTATAGGACAGGAGATGAACACTGAAGCTTTCTTT	CASSIGQEMNTEAFF
TRBD1	few	TRBV7-6	TRBJ2-1	TGTGCCAGCAGCACAAACAGGGGGCCCATTTATCATGAGCAGTTCTTC	CASSTNRGPIYHEQFF
.	few	TRBV5-1	TRBJ1-6	TGCGCCAGCAGCTGGGAGGGGGACTATAATTCACCCCTCCACTTT	CASSWEGDYNSPLHF
.	.	TRBV4-1	TRBJ1-2	TGCGCCAGCAGCCAAGATGGCAAAGCTAACTATGGCTACACCTTC	CASSQDGKANYGYTF
.	once	TRBV27	TRBJ1-4	TGTGCCAGCAGTCGCCGCGGGCAGGGATATGAAAAACTGTTTTTT	CASSRRGQGYEKLFF
TRBD1	.	TRBV6-5	TRBJ2-1	TGTGCCAGCAGTTACGGACAGGGGAGAAACAATGAGCAGTTCTTC	CASSYGQGRNNEQFF
.	.	TRBV30	TRBJ2-7	TGTGCCTGGAGACCCGGGGACTACGAGCAGTACTTC	CAWRPGDYEQYF
TRBD2	.	TRBV28	TRBJ2-5	TGTGCCAGCCATCCTTATTTAGCGGGAGCGCTGGAGACCCAGTACTTC	CASHPYLAGALETQYF
TRBD2	.	TRBV5-8	TRBJ2-7	TGTGCCAGCAGCCGGGGGGGGACTAGCGGGAGTTCCTACGAGCAGTACTTC	CASSRGGTSGSSYEQYF
.	.	TRBV6-5	TRBJ1-2	TGTGCCAGCAGTTACAAAGCAGGCACCTATGGCTACACCTTC	CASSYKAGTYGYTF
TRBD1	.	TRBV7-8	TRBJ1-2	TGTGCCAGCAGCTTTTCAGGGGGTGCCGGCTATGGCTACACCTTC	CASSFSGGAGYGYTF
TRBD1	.	TRBV6-5	TRBJ2-1	TGTGCCAGCGGTCCCGACAGGGAAGCTTACAATGAGCAGTTCTTC	CASGPDREAYNEQFF
TRBD2	.	TRBV14	TRBJ2-5	TGTGCCAGCAGCCACACGGGACTAGCGGCCGCGGGGACCCAGTACTTC	CASSHTGLAAAGTQYF
TRBD1	.	TRBV7-2	TRBJ1-1	TGTGCCAGCAGCTGGGGGACAGGGGAAAACACTGAAGCTTTCTTT	CASSWGTGENTEAFF
.	.	TRBV30	TRBJ1-2	TGTGCACAGACAGAGAACTATGGCTACACCTTC	CAQTENYGYTF
TRBD1	once	TRBV28	TRBJ1-6	TGTGCCGGACAGGGTTCCAATTCACCCCTCCACTTT	CAGQGSNSPLHF
.	.	TRBV7-8	TRBJ2-7	TGTGCCAGCAGCTTAGTTGTCGGTCGATCCTACGAGCAGTACTTC	CASSLVVGRSYEQYF
TRBD1	.	TRBV7-2	TRBJ1-5	TGTGCCAGCAGCGGAGGGACAGGGGGCCAGCCCCAGCATTTT	CASSGGTGGQPQHF
TRBD2	few	TRBV7-2	TRBJ2-7	TGTGCCAGCAGCTTAGTATATAGTAGCGGGGCGAGCTACGAGCAGTACTTC	CASSLVYSSGASYEQYF
TRBD1	.	TRBV10-3	TRBJ2-7	TGTGCCTCGACTCCGGGACAGGGAGTGTACGAGCAGTACTTC	CASTPGQGVYEQYF
TRBD2	once	TRBV5-4	TRBJ2-7	TGTGCCAGCAGCTTGTATCCGGGGGGGCCGGACGAGCAGTACTTC	CASSLYPGGPDEQYF
TRBD2	.	TRBV5-1	TRBJ2-2	TGCGCCAGCAGCCCCCCCGGACTAGCGGGAGGGCGTAGCACCGGGGAGCTGTTTTTT	CASSPPGLAGGRSTGELFF
.	.	TRBV11-2	TRBJ1-1	TGTGCCAGCAGCTTAGAGGGTATCGGGTACACTGAAGCTTTCTTT	CASSLEGIGYTEAFF
.	.	TRBV5-1	TRBJ2-2	TGCGCCAGCAGCTTGGAAACAGGGGGGGCCGGGGAGCTGTTTTTT	CASSLETGGAGELFF
.	.	TRBV5-4	TRBJ1-1	TGTGCCAGCAGCCTAATAACCCAGACGAACACTGAAGCTTTCTTT	CASSLITQTNTEAFF
.	.	TRBV7-9	TRBJ2-7	TGTGCCAGCAGCCAGGTCGACGAGCAGTACTTC	CASSQVDEQYF
TRBD1	.	TRBV19	TRBJ2-1	TGTGCCAGTAGGAGGACAGGGGGGTACAATGAGCAGTTCTTC	CASRRTGGYNEQFF
.	.	TRBV19	TRBJ1-2	TGTGCCAGTAGTCCGCCCTCGCCAGACATATACACCTTC	CASSPPSPDIYTF
TRBD1	.	TRBV30	TRBJ1-1	TGTGCCTGGAGTGCCTTCGGGACAGGGATGAACACTGAAGCTTTCTTT	CAWSAFGTGMNTEAFF
.	.	TRBV9	TRBJ1-2	TGTGCCAGCAGCGCACAGACAGGCTATGGCTACACCTTC	CASSAQTGYGYTF
.	.	TRBV7-2	TRBJ1-1	TGTGCCAGCAGCTTAGGGTCAGACAGGACTGAAGCTTTCTTT	CASSLGSDRTEAFF
.	.	TRBV5-8	TRBJ1-1	TGTGCCAGCAGCTTGCGGACCCAGGGCACTGAAGCTTTCTTT	CASSLRTQGTEAFF
TRBD1	.	TRBV9	TRBJ1-2	TGTGCCAGCAGCGTAGCTAGAGGAGGACAGGGGGGCTATGGCTACACCTTC	CASSVARGGQGGYGYTF
TRBD1	.	TRBV6-6	TRBJ2-1	TGTGCCAGCAGCTACTCGAGCGACAGGGGCGATGAGCAGTTCTTC	CASSYSSDRGDEQFF
TRBD1	.	TRBV13	TRBJ1-2	TGTGCCAGCAGCTACGGGACAGCCTATGGCTACACCTTC	CASSYGTAYGYTF
.	once	TRBV28	TRBJ1-6	TGTGCCAGCAGACCTGACCGTTTAGGACAGAGTCATAATTCACCCCTCCACTTT	CASRPDRLGQSHNSPLHF
.	.	TRBV7-8	TRBJ1-4	TGTGCCAGCAGCTTAAAGTACAAGGGAAGATCAACTAATGAAAAACTGTTTTTT	CASSLKYKGRSTNEKLFF
.	.	TRBV5-5	TRBJ2-5	TGTGCCAGCAGCTCCTCCCCGGCTGCATACGAGACCCAGTACTTC	CASSSSPAAYETQYF
TRBD1	.	TRBV27	TRBJ1-2	TGTGCCAGCAGTCTGGGGACAGGGGGGAACTATGGCTACACCTTC	CASSLGTGGNYGYTF
.	.	TRBV7-9	TRBJ2-1	TGTGCCAGCAGCAATCGGACCATATACAATGAGCAGTTCTTC	CASSNRTIYNEQFF
.	.	TRBV25-1	TRBJ2-3	TGTGCCAGCAGTGATGATACGCAGTATTTT	CASSDDTQYF
.	.	TRBV7-3	TRBJ2-6	TGTGCCAGCCGGGGCTCTGGGGCCAACGTCCTGACTTTC	CASRGSGANVLTF
.	.	TRBV9	TRBJ1-1	TGTGCCAGCAGCGTAGCTGATACTTACATGAACACTGAAGCTTTCTTT	CASSVADTYMNTEAFF
TRBD1	.	TRBV19	TRBJ1-6	TGTGCCAGTAGTAGCCCCGGGACAGGGCATTCACCCCTCCACTTT	CASSSPGTGHSPLHF
.	.	TRBV7-9	TRBJ1-2	TGTGCCAGCAGCTCACAGGGACCTAACTATGGCTACACCTTC	CASSSQGPNYGYTF
TRBD2	.	TRBV4-1	TRBJ2-5	TGCGCCAGCAGCCAAGAAGGGGTAGCGGGCGATCGGGCCCAGTACTTC	CASSQEGVAGDRAQYF
.	.	TRBV10-2	TRBJ2-1	TGCGCCACGATACCGACTAGTGCCTCCGTATCAAACCACAATGAGCAGTTCTTC	CATIPTSASVSNHNEQFF